Below, one T cell receptor beta chain is given with its context. As yet, its antigen is unknown. These data are taken from a study of human thymus T cells. Points from the study as a whole: Related reports documented highly overlapping thymic repertoires among unrelated individuals.

The ends were cut back, 3 bases at V and 4 bases at J, with 18 bases in the middle. This CDR3 has 17 amino acids. Germline V CDR1 and CDR2: LNHNV, YYDKDF (reference sequence). This table comes from immunoSEQ multiplex PCR, and its TCRdb copy is limited to in-frame clones, with some not included. Of 70,000 to 75,000 clones listed, 95% were seen once; the top ten hold 0.03% to 0.035%. The source of the thymus tissue was resections taken during corrective heart surgery. This chain connects TRBV15 to TRBJ2-2; unclear D gene. The TCR was taken from a girl under three years old with a congenital heart defect but otherwise immunologically healthy. Sequenced material: thymus tissue. CDR3 sequence: CATSRDTGSVGTGELFF. The CDR3 DNA reads as TGTGCCACCAGCAGGGATACCGGGTCCGTGGGCACCGGGGAGCTGTTTTTT.